This TCR beta chain originates from a study of shared clonotypes between healthy human individuals (dated by TCRdb to the early 2020s). Regarding the research as a whole: Three men and a couple of women, aged 18 to 49 years, made up the cohort. The study deeply sequenced blood TCR repertoires of several healthy adults to estimate repertoire size and the extent of clonotype sharing between individuals. Each donor's leukapheresis produced roughly between roughly 0.85 and 9.5 billion PBMCs. To increase sequencing depth and limit assay-specific biases, TCR repertoire library preparation and sequencing were carried out by different laboratories using diverse techniques.

The germline ends are 13 bases apart after V is trimmed by 1 base and J by 9 bases. The CDR3 goes from the cysteine to the phenylalanine over 14 residues. This entry keeps only the CDR3 DNA: 42 bases, framed from base 1. CDR1 SNHLY and CDR2 FYNNEI are derived from the germline V gene. The research as a whole found: Because the study included a small number of donors, the genetic and exposure-history diversity represented was limited. Sampling was restricted to blood, and TCR repertoires in tissues likely differ from the TCR repertoires found in blood. Pairwise subsampling led to the expectation that sequencing depth would affect the degree of clonotype sharing among donors.

The donors were healthy, HIV-negative adults who had no recently reported acute infections or vaccinations. Every donor was a Caucasian adult living in Nashville, Tennessee, USA. For unsorted samples, about 90 million PBMCs were counted and genomic DNA was extracted with the QIAamp DNA Blood Mini kit. After blood collection by leukapheresis, PBMCs were isolated using Ficoll-Histopaque density gradient centrifugation and then cryopreserved in the vapor phase of liquid nitrogen. Points on this clone: There is no known antigen for this receptor. Nothing much larger sits one base from this clone, and base qualities are not available.

TCR CDR3 regions were amplified from genomic DNA by multiplex PCR using the deep immunoSEQ assay. For each cell subset, the extracted genomic DNA was distributed evenly across all wells of several immunoSEQ 96-well plates, and each plate served as one replicate. Each replicate PCR for unsorted PBMC received about 310 ng genomic DNA, equal to tens of thousands of T cell genomes. Genomic DNA from unsorted PBMC was sequenced over ten immunoSEQ deep assay plates. The purified libraries were quantified using a Qubit 3.0 fluorometer, sized with a Bioanalyzer 2100, and then quantified again using the KAPA Library Quantification kit. A separate single-read 150-cycle Illumina NextSeq 550 flow cell was used to sequence each immunoSEQ 96-well plate. The authors processed their data as follows. Because the immunoSEQ output held only junctional sequences and lacked quality scores, the filtering could not match the filtering applied to full-length reads. Sequences were annotated with PyIR, a Python wrapper for IgBLAST v1.9, and V/J genes and CDR3 were assigned using IMGT germline references. Any read was removed if the V/J assignment was weak (E-value above 1e-6), the CDR3 was missing, or the read contained stop codons, out-of-frame junctions, or ambiguous translated residues. V3J clonotypes were defined as sequences sharing the same inferred V gene, J gene, and CDR3 amino acid sequence. Percentage overlap between repertoires was computed as shared unique clonotypes divided by the size of the smaller repertoire. Richness of each repertoire was evaluated using RTK rarefaction, the Chao1 estimator, and Recon v2.1 estimates of unobserved clonotypes. What TCRdb holds here is the immuneACCESS table cut down to in-frame rearrangements. Part of the clones is not present; checked against another copy, under half of the missing clones reflect an unresolved V gene, and the others are unexplained. Clone size and the V and J calls come from that table; the DNA yielded D and trimming. In all, the sample holds about 480,000 clones, and 75% to 80% of those were seen once. The leading ten clones occupy roughly an eighth of the sample.

This receptor was obtained from a woman aged 35 to 49 in good health. Some clones in this sample may be carry-over from other donors' samples. Specimen: PBMCs. The chain is encoded by TRBV2 joined to TRBJ2-1; the D gene is possibly TRBD1 or TRBD2, each agreeing over 5 bases. The DNA reads as follows: TGTGCCAGCAGTGAAGGGTCCGGGGCGCGTGAGCAGTTCTTC. It codes for CASSEGSGAREQFF. When the CDR3 is completed using the reference TRBV2 and TRBJ2-1 genes on either side, the full variable domain is EPEVTQTPSHQVTQMGQEVILRCVPISNHLYFYWYRQILGQKVEFLVSFYNNEISEKSEIFDDQFSVERPDGSNFTLKIRSTKLEDSAMYFCASSEGSGAREQFFGPGTRLTVL.